What follows is one TCR beta chain and its context. It was with 60 Vbeta and 13 Jbeta primers that the PCR ran. Sequencing used immunoSEQ multiplex PCR; TCRdb keeps in-frame clones, though not all of them. The table lists more than 80,000 clones, roughly 82% of them singletons. V was shortened by 0 bases and J by 6 bases, with 6 bases between the two germline ends. The CDR3 sequence is 14 residues long. The germline V gene has CDR1 ENHRY and CDR2 SYGVKD. The record originates from a study of cytomegalovirus exposure and HLA in healthy donors. When sampled, the donors appeared nominally healthy, though they likely had unrecorded immune exposures.

Sequenced input: PBMCs. The J gene is TRBJ1-6, the V gene TRBV10-3; a weak D match, TRBD1 (5 bases). The receptor comes from a man aged 50-59 years in good health and CMV-seronegative. CDR3 loop: CAISESDSNSPLHF. The CDR3 nucleotides read TGTGCCATCAGTGAGTCTGACAGTAATTCACCCCTCCACTTT.